The clone carrying this T cell receptor (beta chain) was found once. The data are from a study of blood T cell repertoires in COVID-19. The overall study: Acute-phase and convalescent COVID-19 samples originated in the United States, Italy and Spain. Nucleic acid was either cDNA or gDNA, and it came from T cells, B-cell-depleted T cells, or PBMCs.

Germline assignment: CDR1 MDHEN and CDR2 SYDVKM. The CDR3 has 15 residues. V was clipped by 1 base and J by 0 bases, with 7 bases between them. Original methodology: The authors estimated nucleated cell counts from reference gene primer amplification. Some clones are missing from TCRdb's copy, which holds only in-frame ones; the method was immunoSEQ multiplex PCR. The V and J calls and clone size are taken from that table; D and trimming were inferred from the DNA. The sample contains under 300,000 clones, roughly 84% of which appear only once. The chain has TRBV28 and TRBJ1-3; D is uncertain. The sample comprised peripheral blood. The TCR originated in a woman in her forties who had recovered from COVID-19. CDR3 amino acids: CASSLYVSSGNTIYF. In nucleotides, the CDR3 is TGTGCCAGCAGTTTATATGTGAGCTCTGGAAACACCATATATTTT.